A single T cell receptor beta chain is shown here with its context. What it binds is not known. About 110 mL of blood, on average, came from one heparinised draw per donor. This record belongs to a study of beta chain features in type 1 diabetes. For the study at large: Regarding age, gender and cell yields, patients proved similar to healthy donors. Broader study findings: Among patients with Type 1 diabetes, TCRB CDR3s were moderately but significantly shorter in every one of the four CD4+ subsets.

Germline trimming cut 2 bases from V and 3 bases from J; bases unmatched to any gene: 4. The CDR3 is 15 amino acids. Germline V gene lookup returns CDR1 LGHNA and CDR2 YNFKEQ. The study reverse transcribed the entire isolated RNA, so it sequenced expressed TCRB transcripts. Clones were read by immunoSEQ multiplex PCR, and TCRdb kept only the in-frame ones, dropping some. This table holds some 190,000 clones, over 6% found once. J is TRBJ2-3 and V is TRBV4-2; 8 positions agree with TRBD2. This receptor was taken from a man aged 18 to 29 with type 1 diabetes. Sequenced sample: central memory CD4+ T cells from blood. In DNA, the CDR3 is TGTGCCAGCAGCCAACTAGCGGGCTTAACAGATACGCAGTATTTT. Translating it yields CASSQLAGLTDTQYF.